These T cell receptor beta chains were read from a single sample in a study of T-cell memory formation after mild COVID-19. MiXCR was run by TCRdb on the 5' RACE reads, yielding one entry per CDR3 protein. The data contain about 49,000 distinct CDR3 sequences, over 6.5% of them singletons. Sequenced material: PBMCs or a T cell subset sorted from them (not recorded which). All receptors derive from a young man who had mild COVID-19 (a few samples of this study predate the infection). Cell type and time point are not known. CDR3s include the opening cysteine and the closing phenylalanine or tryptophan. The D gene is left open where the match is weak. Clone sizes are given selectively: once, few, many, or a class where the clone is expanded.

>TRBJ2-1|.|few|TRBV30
TGTGCCTGGGAACCCTGGACCTCCTACAATGAGCAGTTCTTC
CAWEPWTSYNEQFF
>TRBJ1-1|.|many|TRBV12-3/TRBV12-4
TGTGCCAGCAGTTGGGACCCGAGCACTGAAGCTTTCTTT
CASSWDPSTEAFF
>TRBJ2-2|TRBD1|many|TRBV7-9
TGTGCCAGCAGCTTACACGACAGGGCCGGGGAGCTGTTTTTT
CASSLHDRAGELFF
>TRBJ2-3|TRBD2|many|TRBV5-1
TGCGCCAGCAGCTCCGGGACTAGCGGGGGCGGTGATACGCAGTATTTT
CASSSGTSGGGDTQYF
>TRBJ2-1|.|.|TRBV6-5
TGTGCCAGCAGTTATGGCAGGGTCTCCTACAATGAGCAGTTCTTC
CASSYGRVSYNEQFF
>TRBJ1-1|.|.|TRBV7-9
TGTGCCAGCAGCCCCCTACGGAACACTGAAGCTTTCTTT
CASSPLRNTEAFF
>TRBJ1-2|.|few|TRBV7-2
TGTGCCAGCAGCTTAGCCAGGGACTATGGCTACACCTTC
CASSLARDYGYTF
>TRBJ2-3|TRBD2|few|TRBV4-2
TGTGCCAGCAGCCAAGGTTCTAGCGGGGGTTTCACAGATACGCAGTATTTT
CASSQGSSGGFTDTQYF
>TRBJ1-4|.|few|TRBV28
TGTGCCAGCCTCCCATGGACAGCTAATAATGAAAAACTGTTTTTT
CASLPWTANNEKLFF
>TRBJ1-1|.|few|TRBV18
TGTGCCAGCTCACCACAACCTACAGGACTCGCTGAAGCTTTCTTT
CASSPQPTGLAEAFF
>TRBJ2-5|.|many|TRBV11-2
TGTGCCAGCAGCTCCTCCGGGACAAGACAAGAGACCCAGTACTTC
CASSSSGTRQETQYF
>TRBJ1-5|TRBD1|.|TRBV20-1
TGCAGTGTTGCCGGGACAGGGGTCCGACAGCCCCAGCATTTT
CSVAGTGVRQPQHF
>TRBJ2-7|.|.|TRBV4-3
TGCGCCAGCAGCCAAGATCGTTATGGCGGGGCATCCTCCTACGAGCAGTACTTC
CASSQDRYGGASSYEQYF
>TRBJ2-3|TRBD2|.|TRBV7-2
TGTGCCAGCAGCTTCGGACTAGCCACAGATACGCAGTATTTT
CASSFGLATDTQYF
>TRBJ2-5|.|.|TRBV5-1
TGCGCCAGCAGCTTGGCGCTCTTCCAAGAGACCCAGTACTTC
CASSLALFQETQYF
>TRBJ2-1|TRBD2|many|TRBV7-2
TGTGCCAGCAGACCCCTCAGCGGGGGCGGCTACAATGAGCAGTTCTTC
CASRPLSGGGYNEQFF
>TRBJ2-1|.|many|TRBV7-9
TGTGCCAGCAGCTTAGCAGGGAGCTCCTACAATGAGCAGTTCTTC
CASSLAGSSYNEQFF
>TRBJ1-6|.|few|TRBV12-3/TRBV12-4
TGTGCCAGCAGAGGTAGCTCCTATAATTCACCCCTCCACTTT
CASRGSSYNSPLHF
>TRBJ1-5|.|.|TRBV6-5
TGTGCCAGCAGTTACTCGGGGTTGACAGACCAGCCCCAGCATTTT
CASSYSGLTDQPQHF
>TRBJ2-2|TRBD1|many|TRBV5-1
TGCGCCAGCAGCTCACAGGGGCCTAACACCGGGGAGCTGTTTTTT
CASSSQGPNTGELFF
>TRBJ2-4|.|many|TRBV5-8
TGTGCCAGCATCTTGAGGAGTAAAGCCAAAAACATTCAGTACTTC
CASILRSKAKNIQYF
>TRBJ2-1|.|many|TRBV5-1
TGCGCCAGCAGCCTGGGAGGGGGGGGCTACAATGAGCAGTTCTTC
CASSLGGGGYNEQFF
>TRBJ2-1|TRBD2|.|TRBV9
TGTGCCAGCAGCGGGGGGGGTACCTACAATGAGCAGTTCTTC
CASSGGGTYNEQFF
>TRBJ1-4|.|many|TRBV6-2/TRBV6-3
TGTGCCAGCAGTTACAGTTCCGGCCGTGTTGAAAAACTGTTTTTT
CASSYSSGRVEKLFF
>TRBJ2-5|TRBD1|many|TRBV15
TGTGCCACCAGCAGAGATAAAGGGACAGGGTTTTTTTCCCAGTACTTC
CATSRDKGTGFFSQYF
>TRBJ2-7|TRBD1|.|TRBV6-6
TGTGCCAGCAGTTTAAGGACAGGCGTCTACGAGCAGTACTTC
CASSLRTGVYEQYF
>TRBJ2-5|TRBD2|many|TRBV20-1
TGCAGTGCCGCCATAGCGGGGGGTTTAGAGACCCAGTACTTC
CSAAIAGGLETQYF
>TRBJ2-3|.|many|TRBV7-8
TGTGCCAGCAGCTTAGTTAGCGCCTTAGGGGGAGATACGCAGTATTTT
CASSLVSALGGDTQYF
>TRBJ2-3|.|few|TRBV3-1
TGTGCCAGCAGCAGCCTAGGCACAGATACGCAGTATTTT
CASSSLGTDTQYF
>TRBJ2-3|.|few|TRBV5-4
TGTGCCAGCAGCTTGCCGGGGGCGGCAGATACGCAGTATTTT
CASSLPGAADTQYF
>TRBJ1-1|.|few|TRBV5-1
TGCGCCAGCAGCCGGGTGGGGGGTGGAGGCACTGAAGCTTTCTTT
CASSRVGGGGTEAFF
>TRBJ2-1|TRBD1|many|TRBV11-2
TGTGCCAGCAGCTTAGATCGGACAGGGTACAATGAGCAGTTCTTC
CASSLDRTGYNEQFF
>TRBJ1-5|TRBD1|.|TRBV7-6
TGTGCCAGCAGCTTAAACCCCGGACAGGGAGCGAGTAGCAATCAGCCCCAGCATTTT
CASSLNPGQGASSNQPQHF
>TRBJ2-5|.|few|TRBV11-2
TGTGCCAGCAGCCGGGGAGTAGTCGAGACCCAGTACTTC
CASSRGVVETQYF
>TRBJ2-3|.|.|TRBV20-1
TGCAGTGCTCCTCGGGGTTTAACAGATACGCAGTATTTT
CSAPRGLTDTQYF
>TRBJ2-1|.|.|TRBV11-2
TGTGCCAGCAGCCGCGGCGTAGACAATGAGCAGTTATTC
CASSRGVDNEQLF
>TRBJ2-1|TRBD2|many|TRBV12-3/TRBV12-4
TGTGCCAGCAGTTTGAGGCTAGCGGGGAGTGAGCAGTTCTTC
CASSLRLAGSEQFF
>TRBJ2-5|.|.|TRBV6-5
TGTGCCAGCAGTTACGTGGGAACCGGGGGGACCCAGTACTTC
CASSYVGTGGTQYF
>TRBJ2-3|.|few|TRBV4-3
TGCGCCAGCAGCCAAGATGGGCCCAGAGATACGCAGTATTTT
CASSQDGPRDTQYF
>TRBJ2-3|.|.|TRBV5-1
TGCGCCAGCAGCCCGGGTCGCGGCACAGATACGCAGTATTTT
CASSPGRGTDTQYF
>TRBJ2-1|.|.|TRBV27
TGTGCCAGCAGTCTCCGGCAGGGAGAGAATGAGCAGTTCTTC
CASSLRQGENEQFF
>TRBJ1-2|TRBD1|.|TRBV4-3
TGCGCCAGCAGCCAAGATGTTCGGACAGGGGACCATGGCTACACCTTC
CASSQDVRTGDHGYTF
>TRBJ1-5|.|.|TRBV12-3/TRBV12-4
TGTGCCAGCAGTCCCATTGGTCAGCCCCAGCATTTT
CASSPIGQPQHF
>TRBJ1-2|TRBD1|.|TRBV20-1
TGCAGTGCTAGAGAACCAGTTACAGGGGGCGCGCCGAACGCCTTC
CSAREPVTGGAPNAF
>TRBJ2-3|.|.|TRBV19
TGTGCCAGTAGCTGGATTCCCACAGATACGCAGTATTTT
CASSWIPTDTQYF
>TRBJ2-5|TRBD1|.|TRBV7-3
TGTGCCAGCAGCCCCACAGGGGGGTCGGAGACCCAGTACTTC
CASSPTGGSETQYF
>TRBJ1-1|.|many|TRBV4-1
TGCGCCAGCAGTCATCCCTGGGGGTCGAACACTGAAGCTTTCTTT
CASSHPWGSNTEAFF
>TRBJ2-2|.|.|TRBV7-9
TGTGCCAGCAGCCGTGACAAGGGGGGCGGAGGAACCGGGGAGCTGTTTTTT
CASSRDKGGGGTGELFF
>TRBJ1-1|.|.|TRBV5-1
TGCGCCAGCAGCTTGCTAGACACTGAAGCTTTCTTT
CASSLLDTEAFF
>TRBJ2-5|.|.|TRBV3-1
TGTGCCAGCAGCCAAGGCCGTTCATATACGGGAGAAGAGACCCAGTACTTC
CASSQGRSYTGEETQYF